This is a list of T cell receptor beta chains from one sample in a study of cytomegalovirus exposure and HLA in healthy donors. Only in-frame clones appear in the TCRdb table, and some are missing; sequencing was by immunoSEQ multiplex PCR. The repertoire holds 70,000 to 95,000 clones, with roughly 79% as singletons. The specimen sequenced was PBMCs. These TCRs come from a middle-aged man in good health and CMV-seronegative. CDR3s include the opening cysteine and the closing phenylalanine or tryptophan. The D gene is left open where the match is weak. Clone size is stated in some rows and not others, as once, few, many or a class when expanded.

j_gene,abundance,d_gene,v_gene,len,CDR3nt,CDR3aa
TRBJ1-6,-,TRBD1,TRBV25-1,18,TGTGCCAGCAGTGACGTCGTTACAGGGGGCTCGGTGGATTCACCCCTCCACTTT,CASSDVVTGGSVDSPLHF
TRBJ2-1,few,-,TRBV4-1,14,TGCGCCAGCAGCCCCTTGGGGACTTACAATGAGCAGTTCTTC,CASSPLGTYNEQFF
TRBJ1-1,-,TRBD1,TRBV19,17,TGTGCCAGTAGTATTCGGGGCAGGGGGCAGCTGAACACTGAAGCTTTCTTT,CASSIRGRGQLNTEAFF
TRBJ2-3,-,TRBD1,TRBV12-5,16,TGTGCTAGTGGTTTGGTACTAGGACAGGGATCAGATACGCAGTATTTT,CASGLVLGQGSDTQYF
TRBJ2-1,-,TRBD2,TRBV5-1,14,TGCGCCACCGCCTTGGGCGGGAGTATAAATGAGCAGTTCTTC,CATALGGSINEQFF
TRBJ1-3,-,TRBD1,TRBV9,15,TGTGCCAGCAGCGCGGGACAGAGACCTGGAAACACCATATATTTT,CASSAGQRPGNTIYF
TRBJ1-1,-,-,TRBV7-9,14,TGTGCCAGCAGCTTAGAAGGGGGAAACACTGAAGCTTTCTTT,CASSLEGGNTEAFF
TRBJ2-1,-,TRBD2,TRBV11-2,15,TGTGCCAGCAGCTTAGCCCGGACTAGCGTATCTGAGCAGTTCTTC,CASSLARTSVSEQFF
TRBJ2-5,-,TRBD1,TRBV6-1,15,TGTGCCAGCAGTCCGGGGACAGGGGGTTGGGAGACCCAGTACTTC,CASSPGTGGWETQYF
TRBJ1-2,-,-,TRBV28,12,TGTGCCAGCAGTTTACAGGCGAATGGCTACACCTTC,CASSLQANGYTF
TRBJ2-1,-,-,TRBV7-9,16,TGTGCCAGCAGCTTATGGGTATTTGACAGAGACAATGAGCAGTTCTTC,CASSLWVFDRDNEQFF
TRBJ1-1,-,-,TRBV6-5,15,TGTGCCAGCAGTTACTCGAGGCAGATGAACACTGAAGCTTTCTTT,CASSYSRQMNTEAFF
TRBJ2-7,-,-,TRBV7-9,11,TGTGCCAGCAGCTTGAGAGTCGAGCAGTACTTC,CASSLRVEQYF
TRBJ1-5,-,TRBD1,TRBV7-9,16,TGTGCCAGCAGCTTAAATTCTGGGACAGGGGTTCAGCCCCAGCATTTT,CASSLNSGTGVQPQHF
TRBJ2-2,-,-,TRBV6-1,14,TGTGCCAGCAGTGGGACAGCCAACACCGGGGAGCTGTTTTTT,CASSGTANTGELFF
TRBJ1-1,few,TRBD1,TRBV6-5,15,TGTGCCAGCAGTTATTCGGCCAGGGGGAGCACTGAAGCTTTCTTT,CASSYSARGSTEAFF
TRBJ2-7,-,-,TRBV29-1,12,TGCAGCGTACTAGTTAATTCCTACGAGCAGTACTTC,CSVLVNSYEQYF
TRBJ2-1,-,TRBD2,TRBV9,14,TGTGCCAGCAGCGTTAGCGGGAATGACAATGAGCAGTTCTTC,CASSVSGNDNEQFF
TRBJ1-1,-,-,TRBV2,14,TGTGCCAGCAGACGCAATTCGAGGGACACTGAAGCTTTCTTT,CASRRNSRDTEAFF
TRBJ2-3,-,-,TRBV19,16,TGTGCCAGTAGTCCCACACAGGGGACTCCCACAGATACGCAGTATTTT,CASSPTQGTPTDTQYF
TRBJ2-1,-,-,TRBV10-3,15,TGTGCCATCAGCGACCCTGGGCAGGGTCGGAATGAGCAGTTCTTC,CAISDPGQGRNEQFF
TRBJ2-3,-,-,TRBV7-9,17,TGTGCCAGCAGCTTAGCGACTCAGGGTCATGGCACAGATACGCAGTATTTT,CASSLATQGHGTDTQYF
TRBJ1-4,-,-,TRBV5-6,15,TGTGCCAGCAGCTTGTTTAACAGTAAAAATGAAAAACTGTTTTTT,CASSLFNSKNEKLFF
TRBJ2-1,-,-,TRBV11-1,17,TGTGCCAGCAGCTTTCAAACTAGCACCAACTCCTACAATGAGCAGTTCTTC,CASSFQTSTNSYNEQFF
TRBJ1-4,-,-,TRBV19,14,TGTGCCAGTAGTTCCGGTGGAACTAATGAAAAACTGTTTTTT,CASSSGGTNEKLFF
TRBJ2-3,-,TRBD2,TRBV29-1,14,TGCAGCGCCGGGGGGAGTTTTAGCACAGATACGCAGTATTTT,CSAGGSFSTDTQYF
TRBJ2-5,-,-,TRBV5-1,15,TGCGCCAGCAGCTTGCAGGGGCGGAAAGAGGAGACCCAGTACTTC,CASSLQGRKEETQYF
TRBJ2-1,once,TRBD2,TRBV11-2,15,TGTGCCAGCAGCTTACTAGCGGGGGGTTACAATGAGCAGTTCTTC,CASSLLAGGYNEQFF
TRBJ2-5,-,TRBD2,TRBV6-5,15,TGTGCCAGCAGTCGGGTGTCGGGGGGAGAAGAGACCCAGTACTTC,CASSRVSGGEETQYF
TRBJ1-1,-,TRBD1,TRBV18,14,TGTGCCAGCTCACCGCAGACAGGGACGGATGAAGCTTTCTTT,CASSPQTGTDEAFF
TRBJ1-2,-,-,TRBV6-1,13,TGTGCCAGCAGTGAAACAGATAACTATGGCTACACCTTC,CASSETDNYGYTF
TRBJ2-1,-,TRBD1,TRBV28,14,TGTGCCAGCAGGGGGGGACAGGGAAACAATGAGCAGTTCTTC,CASRGGQGNNEQFF
TRBJ2-7,-,-,TRBV28,11,TGTGCCAGCAGTTCAGCCTACGAGCAGTACTTC,CASSSAYEQYF
TRBJ2-3,few,-,TRBV10-3,14,TGTGCCATCAACCGCGGGGGCCTCACAGATACGCAGTATTTT,CAINRGGLTDTQYF
TRBJ2-1,-,TRBD2,TRBV6-4,13,TGTGCCAGCCTAGCGGGCTCCTACAATGAGCAGTTCTTC,CASLAGSYNEQFF
TRBJ2-3,few,TRBD2,TRBV6-5,14,TGTGCCAGCAGTGGACTAGCGGGAGCAGATACGCAGTATTTT,CASSGLAGADTQYF
TRBJ2-7,-,TRBD2,TRBV6-5,14,TGTGCCAGCAGTTATGGCGGGAGCGCTAACGAGCAGTACTTC,CASSYGGSANEQYF
TRBJ1-1,-,-,TRBV27,15,TGTGCCAGCAGACTCGACAGCCGACTGAACACTGAAGCTTTCTTT,CASRLDSRLNTEAFF
TRBJ1-5,-,TRBD1,TRBV19,14,TGTGCCAGTAGTCCACAGGGGAGCAATCAGCCCCAGCATTTT,CASSPQGSNQPQHF
TRBJ2-7,few,TRBD1,TRBV9,17,TGTGCCAGCAGCGTAGGTGGGGGGACAGGACTGGCCTACGAGCAGTACTTC,CASSVGGGTGLAYEQYF
TRBJ1-1,-,-,TRBV5-1,17,TGCGCCAGCAGCTTATCACTCCTGGAGTCTCTGAACACTGAAGCTTTCTTT,CASSLSLLESLNTEAFF
TRBJ1-1,-,-,TRBV6-1,13,TGTGCCAGCAGATCAACAGGGAACACTGAAGCTTTCTTT,CASRSTGNTEAFF